Here is one T cell receptor beta chain with its context. This sample is drawn from a study of CD8 T cells in Susac syndrome. The authors reverse transcribed roughly 0.5 to 1 ug RNA with random hexamers. immunoSEQ multiplex PCR amplified TCR beta CDR3 across 54 Vbeta, 13 Jbeta. MiXCR, run by TCRdb on the immunoSEQ multiplex PCR reads, gives a single entry per CDR3 protein. The table shows 150,000 to 200,000 distinct CDR3 sequences, with 90% to 95% occurring only once. The germline V gene has CDR1 LGHDT and CDR2 YNNKEL (reference sequence). V was shortened by 3 bases and J by 1 base, with 9 bases between the two germline ends. CDR3 length equals 14 residues.

The TCR comes from a human donor in good health. The rearrangement joins TRBV3-1 to TRBJ1-1; perhaps TRBD1 as D (5 bases). The material sequenced was CD4+ T cells from PBMCs. CDR3 in DNA: TGTGCCAGCAGCCACAGGCAGGGGAACACTGAAGCTTTCTTT. Its translation: CASSHRQGNTEAFF.